The present T cell receptor (beta chain) was sequenced within a study of blood T cell repertoires in COVID-19. Study-level information: Samples representing acute and convalescent COVID-19 were sourced from the United States, Italy and Spain. In each case, the material was cDNA or gDNA derived from T cells, B-cell-depleted T cells, or PBMCs.

In the authors' methods: Amplification of reference gene primers provided the estimated nucleated cell counts. Profiled with immunoSEQ multiplex PCR; TCRdb holds only in-frame clones, not every one. The V and J calls and clone size come from that table; D and trimming were worked out from the DNA. Among about 50,000 clones, more than 80% were seen once, and the ten largest hold roughly 6.7%. Germline CDR1 reads SQVTM; CDR2 reads ANQGSEA. CDR3 length equals 9 residues. V lost 6 bases and J lost 8, with 7 bases in between. This receptor was identified in a man aged 55 to 69 with acute or convalescent COVID-19. What was sequenced was peripheral blood. The chain couples TRBV29-1 to TRBJ1-2; D uncertain. The CDR3 sequence: CSVLQGYTF. The DNA for the CDR3 is TGCAGCGTGCTACAGGGCTACACCTTC.